The rows below give T cell receptor beta chains drawn from one sample of a study of T cell changes during pregnancy in multiple sclerosis. The data were produced by immunoSEQ multiplex PCR, yet TCRdb's version contains in-frame clones alone and is incomplete. The sample lists about 69,000 clones; approximately 90% were seen once. The sample consisted of peripheral blood, taken in the third trimester of pregnancy. The receptors here all came from a female donor with multiple sclerosis, enrolled in a pregnancy study. The CDR3 runs from the conserved cysteine through the conserved F or W. The order of the fields is J gene, clone size, D gene, V gene, CDR3 DNA, CDR3 protein. A D gene is named only where the DNA matches it firmly. Expanded clones get a size class; other rows say once, few or many, or leave the size out.

TRBJ1-2 . . TRBV5-1 TGCGCCAGCAGCTTGGAGTCGGGGGTGTTGGTCTATGGCTACACCTTC CASSLESGVLVYGYTF
TRBJ1-3 . TRBD1 TRBV7-9 TGTGCCAGCAGCGCGAACAGGGGACGCTCTGGAAACACCATATATTTT CASSANRGRSGNTIYF
TRBJ2-1 . TRBD2 TRBV19 TGTGCCAGTAGTCTGAGCGGGGTCCCCTACAATGAGCAGTTCTTC CASSLSGVPYNEQFF
TRBJ2-1 . . TRBV4-3 TGCGCCAGCAGCCTCTCGCCTCACGGGGCGGGGAATGAGCAGTTCTTC CASSLSPHGAGNEQFF
TRBJ2-2 . . TRBV6-4 TGTGCCAGCTCAGACAGCCAGAACACCGGGGAGCTGTTTTTT CASSDSQNTGELFF
TRBJ1-4 . TRBD1 TRBV10-3 TGTGCCACCGGGGGAGGACAGGGTAGTCCAACTAATGAAAAACTGTTTTTT CATGGGQGSPTNEKLFF
TRBJ1-2 once . TRBV18 TGTGCCAGCTCAAGACAATCGGCAGGGGCTAACTATGGCTACACCTTC CASSRQSAGANYGYTF
TRBJ1-2 . . TRBV19 TGTGCCAGTAGTGCGGGCCCCGGGGGGGTCTATGGCTACACCTTC CASSAGPGGVYGYTF
TRBJ1-3 . . TRBV5-1 TGCGCCAGCAGCCCAACCCCAAAACAGGGAACTGGAAACACCATATATTTT CASSPTPKQGTGNTIYF
TRBJ2-2 . TRBD1 TRBV5-6 TGTGCCAGCAACCAAGGGGGCCCCCATAACACCGGGGAGCTGTTTTTT CASNQGGPHNTGELFF
TRBJ2-1 . . TRBV9 TGTGCCAGCAGCGTGGGCGGGGAAGTATCCTACAATGAGCAGTTCTTC CASSVGGEVSYNEQFF
TRBJ1-2 . . TRBV7-2 TGTGCCAGCAGCTTCGGCGGGGCAGCTAACTATGGCTACACCTTC CASSFGGAANYGYTF
TRBJ1-1 . . TRBV11-1 TGTGCCAGCAGCTCGGACAGTCACACTGAAGCTTTCTTT CASSSDSHTEAFF
TRBJ1-1 . . TRBV7-2 TGTGCCAGCAGATCTGACAGCACTGAAGCTTTCTTT CASRSDSTEAFF
TRBJ2-7 . . TRBV7-8 TGTGCCAGCACCCCCGGCGGTCGACCCTACGAGCAGTACTTC CASTPGGRPYEQYF
TRBJ1-2 . . TRBV7-3 TGTGCCAGCAGCTTAATCGGGGCCGGGAGGGCCTATGGCTACACCTTC CASSLIGAGRAYGYTF
TRBJ2-5 few TRBD1 TRBV4-2 TGTGCCAGCAGCCAAGAAACAGGGGGTGGAGAGACCCAGTACTTC CASSQETGGGETQYF
TRBJ2-3 . . TRBV5-4 TGTGCCAGCAGCTTGGCTCGATCGCGGGGAGCTGCACACGATACGCAGTATTTT CASSLARSRGAAHDTQYF
TRBJ2-1 . TRBD2 TRBV7-2 TGTGCCAGCAGCTTAGGACTAGCGGTCTGGAATGAGCAGTTCTTC CASSLGLAVWNEQFF
TRBJ1-1 . . TRBV7-3 TGTGCCAGCAGCCCGGACAGAGGGCCCACTGAAGCTTTCTTT CASSPDRGPTEAFF
TRBJ1-3 . . TRBV6-6 TGTGCCAGCAGCTCCCGAGGGTTTGGAAACACCATATATTTT CASSSRGFGNTIYF
TRBJ2-7 . . TRBV6-1 TGTGCCAGCAGTGCCCCGGACAGTTCCTACTACTACGAGCAGTACTTC CASSAPDSSYYYEQYF
TRBJ1-2 . . TRBV10-3 TGTGCCATCAGTGACTCCTTCGGGGGTGGCAACTATGGCTACACCTTC CAISDSFGGGNYGYTF